A selection of T cell receptor beta chains follows, all from one sample in a study of cytomegalovirus exposure and HLA in healthy donors. Data came from immunoSEQ multiplex PCR; TCRdb stores just in-frame clones and leaves some out. The sample lists under 300,000 clones; roughly 86% were seen once. Source material: PBMCs. Every receptor here comes from a woman in her thirties or forties in good health and CMV-seropositive. Both conserved end residues are part of each CDR3. A row's size may be missing; if present it is once, few, many or a size class.

clone_size	j_call	v_call	cdr3_aa
.	TRBJ2-7	TRBV7-3	CASSTSGGYEQYF
.	TRBJ1-2	TRBV4-2	CASSQGLAGSNYGYTF
.	TRBJ2-2	TRBV5-1	CASSRSRTDTGELFF
.	TRBJ1-1	TRBV11-3	CASSLNRGNTEAFF
once	TRBJ1-2	TRBV4-3	CASSQAYTGGNYGYTF
.	TRBJ1-1	TRBV5-1	CASSRTGPYTEAFF
.	TRBJ2-6	TRBV11-3	CASSLAGSGANVLTF
.	TRBJ2-7	TRBV11-2	CASSLAGTGPYEQYF
few	TRBJ2-7	TRBV5-1	CASSLGGGGGMVDEQYF
.	TRBJ2-1	TRBV6-6	CASSSPGGGVNEQFF
.	TRBJ1-2	TRBV28	CASSPGTSNYGYTF
.	TRBJ2-7	TRBV9	CASSVGQGFSYEQYF
.	TRBJ1-1	TRBV6-1	CASSSHGGDTEAFF
.	TRBJ2-1	TRBV5-1	CASKEGGPSLSYNEQFF
.	TRBJ2-1	TRBV6-6	CASSYSGGLASSEQFF
.	TRBJ2-1	TRBV19	CASSIGNEQFF
.	TRBJ2-3	TRBV29-1	CSVEEVDRGRSDTQYF
.	TRBJ1-3	TRBV7-2	CASSFVGGITSGNTIYF
.	TRBJ1-5	TRBV28	CASSLGLPPAQHF
.	.	TRBV13	CASSSRQGRNEQYF
.	TRBJ1-1	TRBV7-9	CASSLWDRKGAEAFF
.	TRBJ2-2	TRBV7-2	CASSLGTGWELFF
.	TRBJ1-1	TRBV6-7	CARIQPEAFF
.	TRBJ2-6	TRBV5-6	CASSLRSVSGANVLTF
.	TRBJ2-1	TRBV5-1	CASTNTGFSDEQFF
.	TRBJ2-1	TRBV5-6	CASSLRAYQQGKEQFF
.	TRBJ2-1	TRBV11-3	CASSFGGRQFF
.	TRBJ1-6	TRBV9	CASSATQGLSSYNSPLHF
.	TRBJ1-5	TRBV19	CASSRTQGTQPQHF
.	TRBJ2-7	TRBV23-1	CASSKGREGSSYEQYF
.	TRBJ1-6	TRBV7-9	CSSRTQGTDNSPLHF
.	TRBJ1-1	TRBV18	CASSPDILNTEAFF
.	TRBJ2-7	TRBV30	CAWSVSRVHEQYF
.	TRBJ2-7	TRBV6-1	CATLGAVSYEQYF
.	TRBJ1-1	TRBV18	CASSGQVEAFF
.	TRBJ2-7	TRBV4-3	CASSQDPDRVGEQYF
.	TRBJ1-2	TRBV12-5	CASGLSPRDRLYGYTF
.	TRBJ2-1	TRBV6-1	CASSQLAAGPGEQFF
.	TRBJ2-3	TRBV5-8	CASSPRTGVNLGTDTQYF